This is a list of T cell receptor beta chains from one sample in a study of T cell responses to AZD1222 COVID-19 vaccine. Here immunoSEQ multiplex PCR was the method, and the copy in TCRdb shows in-frame clones only, minus some. The sample lists approximately 97,000 clones; roughly 86% were seen once. The sequenced sample was peripheral blood, obtained on day 0 of AZD1222 vaccination. The source is an adult in good health. The CDR3 runs from the conserved cysteine through the conserved F or W. Each record gives: clone size, J gene, V gene, CDR3 length, D gene, CDR3 protein, CDR3 DNA. The D gene is left open where the match is weak. Only part of the rows carry a size: once, few, many, or a class if the clone is expanded.

clone size: .; J gene: TRBJ2-2; V gene: TRBV7-2; CDR3 length: 15; D gene: TRBD2; CDR3 protein: CASSFTSGSTGELFF; CDR3 DNA: TGTGCCAGCAGCTTCACTAGCGGGAGCACCGGGGAGCTGTTTTTT
clone size: .; J gene: TRBJ1-4; V gene: TRBV28; CDR3 length: 14; D gene: TRBD1; CDR3 protein: CASSLTGVEEKLFF; CDR3 DNA: TGTGCCAGCAGTCTGACAGGGGTTGAAGAAAAACTGTTTTTT
clone size: once; J gene: TRBJ1-4; V gene: TRBV19; CDR3 length: 15; D gene: .; CDR3 protein: CASSIDRTGNEKLFF; CDR3 DNA: TGTGCCAGTAGTATAGATCGAACGGGTAATGAAAAACTGTTTTTT
clone size: .; J gene: TRBJ2-1; V gene: TRBV5-4; CDR3 length: 14; D gene: .; CDR3 protein: CASSPRGSYNEQFF; CDR3 DNA: TGTGCCAGCAGCCCCCGGGGGTCCTACAATGAGCAGTTCTTC
clone size: .; J gene: TRBJ1-3; V gene: TRBV6-5; CDR3 length: 15; D gene: .; CDR3 protein: CATSPRGASGNTIYF; CDR3 DNA: TGTGCCACTTCACCCAGAGGGGCCTCTGGAAACACCATATATTTT
clone size: .; J gene: TRBJ2-7; V gene: TRBV9; CDR3 length: 13; D gene: .; CDR3 protein: CASSPRSTYEQYF; CDR3 DNA: TGTGCCAGCAGCCCCCGTAGTACCTACGAGCAGTACTTC
clone size: many; J gene: TRBJ1-5; V gene: TRBV7-9; CDR3 length: 15; D gene: TRBD1; CDR3 protein: CASSLAGTGNQPQHF; CDR3 DNA: TGTGCCAGCAGCTTAGCCGGGACAGGCAATCAGCCCCAGCATTTT
clone size: .; J gene: TRBJ1-1; V gene: TRBV18; CDR3 length: 13; D gene: .; CDR3 protein: CASSPNRNTEAFF; CDR3 DNA: TGTGCCAGCTCACCAAACAGGAACACTGAAGCTTTCTTT
clone size: .; J gene: TRBJ2-5; V gene: TRBV9; CDR3 length: 14; D gene: .; CDR3 protein: CASSPPEAQETQYF; CDR3 DNA: TGTGCCAGCAGCCCCCCCGAGGCCCAAGAGACCCAGTACTTC
clone size: .; J gene: TRBJ2-1; V gene: TRBV7-2; CDR3 length: 14; D gene: .; CDR3 protein: CASSLQGGQDEQFF; CDR3 DNA: TGTGCCAGCAGCTTGCAGGGGGGTCAAGATGAGCAGTTCTTC
clone size: once; J gene: TRBJ1-5; V gene: TRBV18; CDR3 length: 17; D gene: .; CDR3 protein: CASSPPGDDYSNQPQHF; CDR3 DNA: TGTGCCAGCTCACCACCGGGGGACGACTATAGCAATCAGCCCCAGCATTTT
clone size: .; J gene: TRBJ2-1; V gene: TRBV11-3; CDR3 length: 14; D gene: .; CDR3 protein: CASSLGVAVNEQFF; CDR3 DNA: TGTGCCAGCAGCTTAGGAGTAGCGGTCAATGAGCAGTTCTTC
clone size: .; J gene: TRBJ2-3; V gene: TRBV5-1; CDR3 length: 14; D gene: .; CDR3 protein: CASSLGLVTDTQYF; CDR3 DNA: TGCGCCAGCAGCTTGGGACTAGTCACAGATACGCAGTATTTT
clone size: .; J gene: TRBJ2-3; V gene: TRBV28; CDR3 length: 14; D gene: .; CDR3 protein: CASSFGWGGDTQYF; CDR3 DNA: TGTGCCAGCAGTTTCGGGTGGGGAGGCGATACGCAGTATTTT
clone size: .; J gene: TRBJ1-1; V gene: TRBV19; CDR3 length: 16; D gene: .; CDR3 protein: CASRGRWGARSTEAFF; CDR3 DNA: TGTGCCAGCCGGGGCCGTTGGGGGGCGCGGTCTACTGAAGCTTTCTTT
clone size: .; J gene: TRBJ1-2; V gene: TRBV11-3; CDR3 length: 14; D gene: TRBD1; CDR3 protein: CASSAQAGQGPLTF; CDR3 DNA: TGTGCCAGCAGCGCACAGGCTGGACAGGGTCCATTGACCTTC
clone size: .; J gene: TRBJ1-6; V gene: TRBV7-2; CDR3 length: 17; D gene: .; CDR3 protein: CASSLEQVLSYNSPLHF; CDR3 DNA: TGTGCCAGCAGCTTAGAGCAGGTGCTATCCTATAATTCACCCCTCCACTTT
clone size: .; J gene: TRBJ1-3; V gene: TRBV7-9; CDR3 length: 15; D gene: TRBD1; CDR3 protein: CASSLTGVSGNTIYF; CDR3 DNA: TGTGCCAGCAGCCTAACAGGGGTCTCTGGAAACACCATATATTTT
clone size: .; J gene: TRBJ2-3; V gene: TRBV7-2; CDR3 length: 15; D gene: TRBD1; CDR3 protein: CASSPGQGRTDTQYF; CDR3 DNA: TGTGCCAGCAGCCCTGGACAGGGCAGGACAGATACGCAGTATTTT
clone size: .; J gene: TRBJ1-2; V gene: TRBV10-1; CDR3 length: 16; D gene: .; CDR3 protein: CASTLIYTKPGNGYTF; CDR3 DNA: TGCGCCAGCACCCTAATTTACACTAAACCTGGAAATGGCTACACCTTC
clone size: .; J gene: TRBJ1-6; V gene: TRBV29-1; CDR3 length: 14; D gene: TRBD1; CDR3 protein: CSVQAGGKGSPLHF; CDR3 DNA: TGCAGCGTTCAGGCAGGGGGCAAAGGTTCACCCCTCCACTTT
clone size: once; J gene: TRBJ2-2; V gene: TRBV28; CDR3 length: 18; D gene: TRBD2; CDR3 protein: CASSPWGTGLAVTGELFF; CDR3 DNA: TGTGCCAGCAGTCCCTGGGGGACGGGACTAGCGGTCACCGGGGAGCTGTTTTTT
clone size: .; J gene: TRBJ2-5; V gene: TRBV28; CDR3 length: 17; D gene: TRBD2; CDR3 protein: CASSLGLAGVGQETQYF; CDR3 DNA: TGTGCCAGCAGTTTGGGGCTAGCGGGAGTAGGGCAAGAGACCCAGTACTTC
clone size: .; J gene: TRBJ1-2; V gene: TRBV12-3/TRBV12-4; CDR3 length: 12; D gene: .; CDR3 protein: CASSFVGSGYTF; CDR3 DNA: TGTGCCAGCAGTTTTGTGGGGAGTGGCTACACCTTC
clone size: .; J gene: TRBJ2-2; V gene: TRBV19; CDR3 length: 15; D gene: .; CDR3 protein: CASSIETGRTGELFF; CDR3 DNA: TGTGCCAGTAGTATAGAAACAGGGAGGACCGGGGAGCTGTTTTTT
clone size: once; J gene: TRBJ1-1; V gene: TRBV6-5; CDR3 length: 13; D gene: .; CDR3 protein: CADPGDHHQEAFF; CDR3 DNA: TGTGCCGACCCAGGGGACCACCATCAAGAAGCTTTCTTT
clone size: .; J gene: TRBJ2-1; V gene: TRBV7-3; CDR3 length: 16; D gene: .; CDR3 protein: CASSLGVSGSYNEQFF; CDR3 DNA: TGTGCCAGCAGCTTAGGGGTCTCCGGCTCCTACAATGAGCAGTTCTTC
clone size: .; J gene: TRBJ1-1; V gene: TRBV5-1; CDR3 length: 13; D gene: .; CDR3 protein: CASTLGGPEEAFF; CDR3 DNA: TGCGCCAGCACACTGGGAGGCCCGGAAGAAGCTTTCTTT
clone size: once; J gene: TRBJ2-2; V gene: TRBV7-8; CDR3 length: 14; D gene: .; CDR3 protein: CASSPLVVTGELFF; CDR3 DNA: TGTGCCAGCAGCCCCTTGGTGGTCACCGGGGAGCTGTTTTTT
clone size: .; J gene: TRBJ2-7; V gene: TRBV2; CDR3 length: 14; D gene: .; CDR3 protein: CASMKDSHSYEQYF; CDR3 DNA: TGTGCCAGCATGAAGGACAGCCACTCCTACGAGCAGTACTTC
clone size: .; J gene: TRBJ2-3; V gene: TRBV5-1; CDR3 length: 14; D gene: .; CDR3 protein: CASSLGARTDTQYF; CDR3 DNA: TGCGCCAGCAGCTTGGGGGCACGCACAGATACGCAGTATTTT
clone size: .; J gene: TRBJ2-5; V gene: TRBV7-2; CDR3 length: 15; D gene: TRBD1; CDR3 protein: CASSFGQGVLETQYF; CDR3 DNA: TGTGCCAGCAGCTTTGGACAGGGGGTACTGGAGACCCAGTACTTC
clone size: .; J gene: TRBJ1-1; V gene: TRBV28; CDR3 length: 13; D gene: .; CDR3 protein: CASSGPGWTEAFF; CDR3 DNA: TGTGCCAGCAGTGGGCCAGGATGGACTGAAGCTTTCTTT